A selection of T cell receptor beta chains follows, all from one sample in a study of T cells in Graves' hyperthyroidism and ophthalmopathy. TCRdb analysed the multiplex PCR reads with MiXCR anew, one entry per CDR3 protein. The sample contains over 250,000 distinct CDR3 sequences, roughly 15% of which appear only once. Sequencing used blood. Every receptor here comes from a woman aged 35 to 49 with Graves' ophthalmopathy. The conserved cysteine and the conserved F or W are not part of the CDR3 here.

V	J	CDR3
TRBV3-1	TRBJ2-3	ASSRGTSGLDTQY
TRBV6-1	TRBJ2-2	ASSSRTGRGTGELF
TRBV19	TRBJ1-2	ASSNPGQANYGYT
TRBV12-3/TRBV12-4	TRBJ2-5	ASSFTGTSGGRQETQY
TRBV6-2/TRBV6-3	TRBJ1-2	ASSYRTSGQTVGEGYT
TRBV6-1	TRBJ1-5	ASSLRGDSNQPQH
TRBV7-9	TRBJ2-7	ASSLALPGQQY
TRBV6-1	TRBJ1-2	ASSDRGKANYGYT
TRBV5-6	TRBJ1-1	ASSFITRGRAEAF
TRBV3-1	TRBJ2-1	ASSQEAGSSYNEQF
TRBV20-1	TRBJ2-3	SAPTGGPTDTQY
TRBV20-1	TRBJ1-2	SAREGQGSKYGYT
TRBV27	TRBJ1-5	ASSPPGRQPQH
TRBV28	TRBJ1-1	ASTTTPGNTEAF
TRBV15	TRBJ2-7	ATSRGLAGRSYEQY
TRBV29-1	TRBJ2-1	SSTAGGPNEQF
TRBV20-1	TRBJ1-5	SARDQIGNQPQH
TRBV24-1	TRBJ2-2	ATSGGWEKRNTGELF
TRBV5-6	TRBJ1-4	ASSLARNRGEKLF
TRBV28	TRBJ2-3	ASSPVQLTDTQY
TRBV11-1	TRBJ2-5	ASSGGTKRKETQY